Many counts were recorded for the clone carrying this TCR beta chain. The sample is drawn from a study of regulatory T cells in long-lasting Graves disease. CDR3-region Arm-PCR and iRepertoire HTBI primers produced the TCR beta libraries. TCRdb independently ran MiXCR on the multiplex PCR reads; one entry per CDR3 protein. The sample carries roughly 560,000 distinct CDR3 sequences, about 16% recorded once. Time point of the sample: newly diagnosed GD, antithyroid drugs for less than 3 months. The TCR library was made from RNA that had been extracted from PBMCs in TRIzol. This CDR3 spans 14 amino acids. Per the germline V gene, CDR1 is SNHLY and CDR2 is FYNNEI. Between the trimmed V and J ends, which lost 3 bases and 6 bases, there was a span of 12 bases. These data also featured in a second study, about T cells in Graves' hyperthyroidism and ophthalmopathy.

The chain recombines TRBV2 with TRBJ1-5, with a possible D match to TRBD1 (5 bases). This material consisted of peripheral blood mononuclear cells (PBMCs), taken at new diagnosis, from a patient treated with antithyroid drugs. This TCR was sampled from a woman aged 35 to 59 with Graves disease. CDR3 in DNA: TGTGCCAGCAGTGATCCGGGGCGGACTCAGCCCCAGCATTTT. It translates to CASSDPGRTQPQHF.